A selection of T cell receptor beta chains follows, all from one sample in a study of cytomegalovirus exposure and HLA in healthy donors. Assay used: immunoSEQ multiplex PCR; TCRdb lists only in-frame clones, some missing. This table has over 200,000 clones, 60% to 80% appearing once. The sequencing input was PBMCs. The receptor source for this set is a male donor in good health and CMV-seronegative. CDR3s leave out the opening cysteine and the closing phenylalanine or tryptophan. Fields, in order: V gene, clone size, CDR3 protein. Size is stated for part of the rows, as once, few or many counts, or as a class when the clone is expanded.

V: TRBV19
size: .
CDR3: ATAIQGASNQPQH

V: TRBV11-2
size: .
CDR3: ASSLGQYQETQY

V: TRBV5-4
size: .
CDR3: ASSLSGQGSNEQF

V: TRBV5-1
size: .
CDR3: ASSLYELAGTENEKLF

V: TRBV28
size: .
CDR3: ASSRRQGDNEKLF

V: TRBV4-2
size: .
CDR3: ASRKRAGQGDTEAF

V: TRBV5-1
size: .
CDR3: ASSLDPPDREYNEQF

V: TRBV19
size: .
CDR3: ATSGEAGNTIY

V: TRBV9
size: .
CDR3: ASSADPGTTYEQY

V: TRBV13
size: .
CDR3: ASSLGLAGARSSYNEQF

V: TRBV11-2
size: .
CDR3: ASSLRGGVGEQY

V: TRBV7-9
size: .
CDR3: ASSPGTVYGYT

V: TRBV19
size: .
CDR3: ASSIPPDRGLWNQPQH

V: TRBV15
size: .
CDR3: ATSRTAGQGGNEQF

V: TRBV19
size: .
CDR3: ASSRIASEQY

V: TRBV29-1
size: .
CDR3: SGGLAGGPGELF

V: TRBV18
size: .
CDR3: ASSPSQGSYEQY

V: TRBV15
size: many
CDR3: ATSRDLSGANVLT

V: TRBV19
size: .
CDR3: ASTLVGGGDNEQF

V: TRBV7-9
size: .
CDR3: ASSIPGQTYEQY

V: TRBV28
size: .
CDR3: ASSDLQGARGYT

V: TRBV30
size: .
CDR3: AWQNSGSMNTEAF

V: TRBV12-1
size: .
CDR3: ASSLLVRDTQY

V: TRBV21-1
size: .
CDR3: ASSRASGNTGELF

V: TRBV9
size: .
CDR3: ASSAAPTRGEKLF

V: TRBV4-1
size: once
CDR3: ASSQASGATSTDTQY

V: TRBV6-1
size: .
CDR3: ASRWTAGANVLT

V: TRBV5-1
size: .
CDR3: ASSDPQGSYEQY

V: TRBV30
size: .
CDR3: AWSVLARGRTGELF

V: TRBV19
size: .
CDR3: ASRPGGVAKNIQY

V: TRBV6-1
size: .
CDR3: ATHRGSNTEAF